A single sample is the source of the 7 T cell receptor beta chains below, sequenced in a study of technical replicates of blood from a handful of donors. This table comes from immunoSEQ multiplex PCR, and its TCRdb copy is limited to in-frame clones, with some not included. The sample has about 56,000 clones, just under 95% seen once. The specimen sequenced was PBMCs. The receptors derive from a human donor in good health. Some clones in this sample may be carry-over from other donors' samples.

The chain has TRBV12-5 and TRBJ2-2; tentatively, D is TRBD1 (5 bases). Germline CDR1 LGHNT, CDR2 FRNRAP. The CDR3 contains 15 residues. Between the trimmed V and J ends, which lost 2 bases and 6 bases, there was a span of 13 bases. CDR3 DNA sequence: TGTGCTAGTGGTTTGACCAGGGTAGGGGCCGGGGAGCTGTTTTTT. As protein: CASGLTRVGAGELFF.

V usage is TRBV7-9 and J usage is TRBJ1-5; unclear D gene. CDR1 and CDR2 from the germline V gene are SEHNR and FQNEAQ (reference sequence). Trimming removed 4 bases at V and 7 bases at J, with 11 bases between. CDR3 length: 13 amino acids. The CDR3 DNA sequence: TGTGCCAGCAGCTCGGGAGGTGGCCAGCCCCAGCATTTT. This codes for CASSSGGGQPQHF.

The CDR3 loop reads CASSLEASGGAETQYF. Here the CDR3 DNA reads TGCGCCAGCAGCTTGGAGGCTAGCGGGGGGGCAGAGACCCAGTACTTC. The V call is TRBV5-1, the J call TRBJ2-5; 12 bases fit TRBD2. Germline-derived CDR1 and CDR2 are SGHRS and YFSETQ. The CDR3 consists of 16 residues. V shed 0 bases, J shed 4 bases, and the junction held 4 bases outside the gene matches. Combining the CDR3 with reference TRBV5-1 and TRBJ2-5 gives the whole variable domain KAGVTQTPRYLIKTRGQQVTLSCSPISGHRSVSWYQQTPGQGLQFLFEYFSETQRNKGNFPGRFSGRQFSNSRSEMNVSTLELGDSALYLCASSLEASGGAETQYFGPGTRLLVL.

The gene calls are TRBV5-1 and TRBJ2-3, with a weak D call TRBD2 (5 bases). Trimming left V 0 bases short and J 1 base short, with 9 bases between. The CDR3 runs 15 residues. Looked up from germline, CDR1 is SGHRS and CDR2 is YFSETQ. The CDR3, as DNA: TGCGCCAGCAGCTTGGGAGGGCAGGGCACAGATACGCAGTATTTT. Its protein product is CASSLGGQGTDTQYF.

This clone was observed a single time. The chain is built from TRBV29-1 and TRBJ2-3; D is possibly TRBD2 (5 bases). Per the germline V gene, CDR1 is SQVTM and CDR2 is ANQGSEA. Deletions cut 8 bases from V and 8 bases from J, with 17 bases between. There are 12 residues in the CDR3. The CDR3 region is CSSEGGSGTQYF. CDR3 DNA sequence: TGCAGCTCCGAAGGAGGTTCGGGTACGCAGTATTTT.

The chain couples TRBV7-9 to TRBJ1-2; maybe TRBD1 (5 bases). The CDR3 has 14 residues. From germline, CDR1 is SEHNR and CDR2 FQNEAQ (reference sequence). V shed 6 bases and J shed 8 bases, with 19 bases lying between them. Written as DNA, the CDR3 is TGTGCCAGCAGACAGGACCGGCTCCCGTGGGGCTACACCTTC. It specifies CASRQDRLPWGYTF.

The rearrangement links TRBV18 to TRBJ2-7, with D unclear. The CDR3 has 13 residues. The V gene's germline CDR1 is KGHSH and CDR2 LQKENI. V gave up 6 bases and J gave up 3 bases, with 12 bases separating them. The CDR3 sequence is CASSLDAGYEQYF. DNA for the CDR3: TGTGCCAGCTCCCTTGACGCAGGCTACGAGCAGTACTTC.